What follows are 19 T cell receptor beta chains derived from one specimen sequenced in a study of blood T cell repertoires in COVID-19. Only in-frame clones appear in the TCRdb table, and some are missing; sequencing was by immunoSEQ multiplex PCR. The sample shows approximately 190,000 clones, approximately 80% of them seen only once. The sample taken for sequencing was peripheral blood. These receptor sequences come from a man aged 55-75 years with acute or convalescent COVID-19.

The V and J genes are TRBV28 and TRBJ1-2; unclear D gene. Germline CDR1 and CDR2: MDHEN and SYDVKM. There are 12 residues in the CDR3. Deletions cut 3 bases from V and 4 bases from J, with 6 bases between. CDR3 residues: CASSFGAYGYTF. CDR3 DNA sequence: TGTGCCAGCAGTTTCGGAGCCTATGGCTACACCTTC.

This chain joins TRBV4-2 and TRBJ2-7, with D possibly matching TRBD2 (5 bases). V lost 0 bases to trimming and J lost 4 bases, with 10 bases between them. Looked up from germline, CDR1 is LGHNA and CDR2 is YNFKEQ. The CDR3 length is 14 residues. The CDR3, as DNA: TGTGCCAGCAGCCAAGAAGCAGGACTTTACGAGCAGTACTTC. This encodes CASSQEAGLYEQYF.

A remark on this clone: The same CDR3 can be traced to other DNA sequences in this sample. The rearrangement links TRBV3-1 (or the pseudogene TRBV3-2) to TRBJ1-1, with D uncertain. The CDR3 has 14 amino acids. V lost 0 bases and J 1 base, leaving 6 bases between the germline ends. Germline V CDR1 and CDR2: LGHDT, YNNKEL (reference sequence). The CDR3 is CASSQDRGNTEAFF. The CDR3 region has the DNA TGTGCCAGCAGCCAAGACCGGGGGAACACTGAAGCTTTCTTT.

This clone was recorded a few times. The V gene is TRBV20-1, the J gene TRBJ2-2, with TRBD2 identical over 7 bases. This CDR3 is 15 amino acids long. Germline CDR1 reads DFQATT; CDR2 reads SNEGSKA (reference sequence). Trimming removed 3 bases from V and 4 bases from J; junction bases left unmatched: 8. The CDR3 nucleotides read TGCAGTGCTAGTTCCGGGCAGCGGGGCACCGGGGAGCTGTTTTTT. It translates to CSASSGQRGTGELFF.

The chain links TRBV5-4 to TRBJ2-1, with D perhaps matching TRBD2 (5 bases). Germline V gene lookup returns CDR1 SGHNT and CDR2 YYREEE (reference sequence). Trimming pared 0 bases from V and 1 base from J, leaving 20 bases between. CDR3 size: 19 residues. CDR3 residues: CASSLEADSSALSYNEQFF. For the CDR3, the DNA is TGTGCCAGCAGCTTGGAGGCGGACTCCTCCGCGCTTTCCTACAATGAGCAGTTCTTC. The full variable domain, with the rest looked up from reference TRBV5-4 and TRBJ2-1, is ETGVTQSPTHLIKTRGQQVTLRCSSQSGHNTVSWYQQALGQGPQFIFQYYREEENGRGNFPPRFSGLQFPNYSSELNVNALELDDSALYLCASSLEADSSALSYNEQFFGPGTRLTVL.

This clone showed up just once. V is TRBV10-3 and J is TRBJ1-5; TRBD1 aligns across 12 bases. With V trimmed by 0 bases and J by 6 bases, 15 bases remained unmatched. The germline V gene encodes CDR1 ENHRY and CDR2 SYGVKD. The CDR3 sequence is 20 residues long. The CDR3 DNA follows: TGTGCCATCAGTGAGTCGACTCTGGGGACAGGGGGCGCCGAGAGTCAGCCCCAGCATTTT. The encoded protein is CAISESTLGTGGAESQPQHF.

The chain uses TRBV7-8 and TRBJ2-3, with a weak D call TRBD1 (5 bases). Germline values: CDR1 SGHVS, CDR2 FQNEAQ. Trimming cost V 6 bases and J 0 bases, with 13 bases left between them. The CDR3 consists of 15 residues. CDR3 amino acids: CASSLRGLSTDTQYF. CDR3 nucleotide sequence: TGTGCCAGCAGTTTAAGGGGCCTGAGCACAGATACGCAGTATTTT. Variable domain in full (rest from reference TRBV7-8 and TRBJ2-3): GAGVSQSPRYKVAKRGQDVALRCDPISGHVSLFWYQQALGQGPEFLTYFQNEAQLDKSGLPSDRFFAERPEGSVSTLKIQRTQQEDSAVYLCASSLRGLSTDTQYFGPGTRLTVL.

The rearrangement joins TRBV18 to TRBJ2-5; D might be TRBD1 (5 bases). CDR3 size: 13 residues. The germline V gene encodes CDR1 KGHSH and CDR2 LQKENI. V lost 5 bases and J lost 0, with 7 bases in between. The CDR3: CASSKTDQETQYF. CDR3 coding DNA: TGTGCCAGCTCAAAGACAGACCAAGAGACCCAGTACTTC.

The chain is built from TRBV27 and TRBJ1-6, with 9 bases lining up with TRBD1. Losses at the gene ends were 3 bases for V and 7 bases for J; bases not matched to a gene: 7. This CDR3 has 16 amino acids. Germline loops: CDR1 MNHEY, CDR2 SMNVEV (reference sequence). The CDR3 DNA sequence: TGTGCCAGCAGTTTGGTAGGGACAGGGATGAATTCACCCCTCCACTTT. Protein sequence: CASSLVGTGMNSPLHF.

This clone was observed once. The rearrangement links TRBV28 to TRBJ2-3; 7 bases map to TRBD1. The CDR3 runs to 15 residues. The V gene's germline CDR1 is MDHEN and CDR2 SYDVKM. Germline trimming cut 3 bases from V and 4 bases from J; bases unmatched to any gene: 7. In DNA, the CDR3 is TGTGCCAGCAGTTTTCCCGGGACAGCCGCAGATACGCAGTATTTT. Translated: CASSFPGTAADTQYF.

This sequence joins TRBV5-1 and TRBJ2-1; D perhaps matches TRBD2 (6 bases). The CDR3 contains 15 residues. V lost 2 bases, J lost 6 bases, and 15 bases lay in between. Germline CDR1 SGHRS, CDR2 YFSETQ. CDR3 DNA: TGCGCCAGCAGCTTTCGGGGGAGAGTGGGCAATGAGCAGTTCTTC. Protein: CASSFRGRVGNEQFF.

The J gene is TRBJ1-4, the V gene TRBV3-1 (or the pseudogene TRBV3-2); maybe TRBD1 (5 bases). The CDR3 contains 15 residues. V lost 2 bases to trimming and J lost 0 bases, with 7 bases between them. Germline-derived CDR1 and CDR2 are LGHDT and YNNKEL (reference sequence). The CDR3 reads CASSQQTATNEKLFF. CDR3 nucleotide sequence: TGTGCCAGCAGCCAACAGACAGCAACTAATGAAAAACTGTTTTTT.

V usage is TRBV30 and J usage is TRBJ1-1; D possibly corresponds to TRBD1 (6 bases). Trimming removed 3 bases from V and 7 bases from J, with 24 bases in between. Germline CDR1 reads GTSNPN; CDR2 reads SVGIG (reference sequence). This CDR3 comprises 16 residues. CDR3 nucleotide sequence: TGTGCCTGGAGAAGAGCGGGACAACTCCCTGCCAGTGAAGCTTTCTTT. Translated: CAWRRAGQLPASEAFF. The full variable domain, its missing parts supplied by reference TRBV30 and TRBJ1-1, is SQTIHQWPATLVQPVGSPLSLECTVEGTSNPNLYWYRQAAGRGLQLLFYSVGIGQISSEVPQNLSASRPQDRQFILSSKKLLLSDSGFYLCAWRRAGQLPASEAFFGQGTRLTVV.

The chain is built from TRBV6-5 and TRBJ2-2, with TRBD1 identical over 8 bases. CDR1 and CDR2 (germline): MNHEY, SVGAGI. CDR3 length: 12 amino acids. The CDR3 is CASQGATGELFF. CDR3 DNA sequence: TGTGCGAGCCAGGGGGCAACCGGGGAGCTGTTTTTT.

This clone was observed at least ten times. This chain uses TRBV4-1 with TRBJ1-3; D is unclear. Germline CDR1 reads MGHRA; CDR2 reads YSYEKL. With 5 bases removed from V and 2 bases from J, the gap between germline ends came to 13 bases. The CDR3 is 15 residues long. The CDR3 loop is CASSVTRGAGNTIYF. CDR3 DNA: TGCGCCAGCAGCGTGACCCGGGGAGCTGGAAACACCATATATTTT.

The CDR3 region has the DNA TGTGCCAGAGCGAGGTCGAACACCGGGGAGCTGTTTTTT. As protein: CARARSNTGELFF. The chain employs TRBV12-3 or TRBV12-4 and TRBJ2-2, with D unclear. V lost 9 bases and J lost 0, with 8 bases in between. The CDR3 is 13 amino acids.

V usage is TRBV19 and J usage is TRBJ2-6; 8 bases line up with TRBD2. Per germline, CDR1 LNHDA and CDR2 SQIVND (reference sequence). The CDR3 runs 20 residues. Trimming at V came to 4 bases and at J to 0 bases, leaving 14 bases not matched to a gene. The CDR3 is CASSRRSLAGLSSGANVLTF. CDR3 bases: TGTGCCAGTAGTAGGAGATCATTAGCGGGACTGAGCTCTGGGGCCAACGTCCTGACTTTC.

This clone was detected a few times. The rearrangement links TRBV19 to TRBJ2-7, with 9 bases fitting TRBD2. CDR3 length: 16 residues. Germline V CDR1 and CDR2: LNHDA, SQIVND (reference sequence). Trimming removed 1 base from V and 2 bases from J; junction bases left unmatched: 6. This chain's CDR3 is CASSIVTAGGTYEQYF. The CDR3 bases are TGTGCCAGTAGTATAGTTACGGCGGGAGGGACCTACGAGCAGTACTTC.

The rearrangement links TRBV2 to TRBJ1-2, with TRBD1 matching over 8 bases. The trim removed 4 bases at V and 7 bases at J, leaving 8 bases unmatched. CDR3 size: 14 residues. CDR1 SNHLY and CDR2 FYNNEI come from the germline V gene. CDR3 protein: CASSVATGEGGYTF. CDR3 DNA: TGTGCCAGCAGTGTTGCGACAGGGGAAGGTGGCTACACCTTC.